A selection of T cell receptor beta chains follows, all from one sample in a study of vaccination and CD4 T cells after COVID-19. TCRdb reanalysed the PCR reads using MiXCR and keeps one entry per CDR3 protein. The table lists about 18,000 distinct CDR3 sequences, 45% of them singletons, with about a fifth in the top ten. These receptors have no identified antigens. The sample consisted of CD4+ T cells from blood, cultured in vitro, taken before SARS-CoV-2 vaccination. These receptors all come from a human donor who received a COVID-19 vaccine. CDR3s include the opening cysteine and the closing phenylalanine or tryptophan. The order of the fields is CDR3 length, D gene, V gene, clone size, J gene, CDR3 protein, CDR3 DNA. D genes are given only for firm matches. Clone sizes are given selectively: once, few, many, or a class where the clone is expanded.

len: 13
d_gene: -
v_gene: TRBV7-9
abundance: few
j_gene: TRBJ2-5
CDR3aa: CASSLGGGRTQYF
CDR3nt: TGTGCCAGCAGCTTAGGGGGCGGGCGGACCCAGTACTTC

len: 14
d_gene: TRBD1
v_gene: TRBV24-1
abundance: -
j_gene: TRBJ1-3
CDR3aa: CATSQGGGGNTIYF
CDR3nt: TGTGCCACCAGCCAGGGGGGAGGTGGAAACACCATATATTTT

len: 15
d_gene: TRBD2
v_gene: TRBV20-1
abundance: few
j_gene: TRBJ2-3
CDR3aa: CSARGTSGVTDTQYF
CDR3nt: TGCAGTGCTAGAGGGACTAGCGGGGTTACAGATACGCAGTATTTT

len: 16
d_gene: -
v_gene: TRBV7-9
abundance: -
j_gene: TRBJ1-6
CDR3aa: CASSLKGETYNSPLHF
CDR3nt: TGTGCCAGCAGCTTAAAAGGGGAAACCTATAATTCACCCCTCCACTTT

len: 17
d_gene: TRBD2
v_gene: TRBV7-2
abundance: -
j_gene: TRBJ2-3
CDR3aa: CASSGTSGGAGPDTQYF
CDR3nt: TGTGCCAGCAGCGGGACTAGCGGGGGGGCCGGCCCAGATACGCAGTATTTT

len: 17
d_gene: -
v_gene: TRBV5-1
abundance: -
j_gene: TRBJ1-2
CDR3aa: CASSPMTGTLTHYGYTF
CDR3nt: TGCGCCAGCAGCCCCATGACCGGGACCCTGACCCACTATGGCTACACCTTC

len: 17
d_gene: -
v_gene: TRBV21-1
abundance: once
j_gene: TRBJ2-7
CDR3aa: CASSKRNTGTVAYEQYF
CDR3nt: TGTGCCAGCAGCAAACGGAACACCGGGACAGTCGCCTACGAGCAGTACTTC

len: 15
d_gene: -
v_gene: TRBV5-1
abundance: -
j_gene: TRBJ2-7
CDR3aa: CASSPRPAVPYEQYF
CDR3nt: TGCGCCAGCAGCCCTAGGCCAGCGGTCCCCTACGAGCAGTACTTC

len: 13
d_gene: -
v_gene: TRBV20-1
abundance: -
j_gene: TRBJ1-1
CDR3aa: CLGGGPPETEAFF
CDR3nt: TGCCTGGGGGGGGGGCCCCCAGAAACTGAAGCTTTCTTT

len: 14
d_gene: -
v_gene: TRBV19
abundance: -
j_gene: TRBJ1-3
CDR3aa: CASSIADGGNTIYF
CDR3nt: TGTGCCAGTAGTATAGCGGACGGGGGAAACACCATATATTTT

len: 12
d_gene: -
v_gene: TRBV20-1
abundance: -
j_gene: TRBJ2-3
CDR3aa: CSALEDTDTQYF
CDR3nt: TGCAGTGCGTTAGAGGACACAGATACGCAGTATTTT

len: 15
d_gene: -
v_gene: TRBV18
abundance: -
j_gene: TRBJ1-2
CDR3aa: CASSPSSASDYGYTF
CDR3nt: TGTGCCAGCTCACCATCATCGGCGAGCGACTATGGCTACACCTTC

len: 13
d_gene: -
v_gene: TRBV10-3
abundance: few
j_gene: TRBJ1-2
CDR3aa: CAIRTDSDYGYTF
CDR3nt: TGTGCCATCAGGACGGACTCAGACTATGGCTACACCTTC

len: 16
d_gene: TRBD1
v_gene: TRBV5-4
abundance: -
j_gene: TRBJ2-5
CDR3aa: CASSSRTGTGRETQYF
CDR3nt: TGTGCCAGCAGCTCGCGTACCGGGACAGGGCGGGAGACCCAGTACTTC

len: 15
d_gene: -
v_gene: TRBV19
abundance: few
j_gene: TRBJ1-5
CDR3aa: CASSVIGPRDQPQHF
CDR3nt: TGTGCCAGTAGTGTTATAGGGCCGAGGGATCAGCCCCAGCATTTT

len: 17
d_gene: -
v_gene: TRBV5-8
abundance: -
j_gene: TRBJ1-1
CDR3aa: CASSLWTSGRAYTEAFF
CDR3nt: TGTGCCAGCAGCTTGTGGACCTCAGGGAGGGCCTACACTGAAGCTTTCTTT

len: 15
d_gene: -
v_gene: TRBV23-1
abundance: few
j_gene: TRBJ2-7
CDR3aa: CASSQPPPGTYEQYF
CDR3nt: TGCGCCAGCAGTCAACCCCCCCCGGGCACCTACGAGCAGTACTTC

len: 16
d_gene: -
v_gene: TRBV7-8
abundance: -
j_gene: TRBJ1-5
CDR3aa: CASSLAWQGRDQPQHF
CDR3nt: TGTGCCAGCAGCTTAGCATGGCAGGGTAGGGATCAGCCCCAGCATTTT

len: 13
d_gene: TRBD2
v_gene: TRBV7-6
abundance: -
j_gene: TRBJ2-5
CDR3aa: CASSMALAGGQYF
CDR3nt: TGTGCCAGCAGCATGGCGCTAGCGGGGGGCCAGTACTTC

len: 13
d_gene: -
v_gene: TRBV5-5
abundance: few
j_gene: TRBJ2-7
CDR3aa: CASSPFRAGEQYF
CDR3nt: TGTGCCAGCAGCCCCTTCAGGGCGGGGGAGCAGTACTTC

len: 9
d_gene: -
v_gene: TRBV6-4
abundance: -
j_gene: TRBJ1-2
CDR3aa: CASGGDDTF
CDR3nt: TGTGCCAGCGGGGGGGATGACACCTTC

len: 16
d_gene: -
v_gene: TRBV7-3
abundance: -
j_gene: TRBJ2-2
CDR3aa: CASSLRDGSNTGELFF
CDR3nt: TGTGCCAGCAGCTTAAGGGACGGATCGAACACCGGGGAGCTGTTTTTT

len: 16
d_gene: -
v_gene: TRBV19
abundance: -
j_gene: TRBJ1-1
CDR3aa: CASTFYARELNTEAFF
CDR3nt: TGTGCCAGTACCTTCTATGCTCGGGAGTTGAACACTGAAGCTTTCTTT

len: 13
d_gene: -
v_gene: TRBV30
abundance: few
j_gene: TRBJ2-5
CDR3aa: CAWSVSVQETQYF
CDR3nt: TGTGCCTGGAGTGTGTCGGTCCAAGAGACCCAGTACTTC

len: 15
d_gene: -
v_gene: TRBV5-5
abundance: -
j_gene: TRBJ2-6
CDR3aa: CASSPRRVGANVLTF
CDR3nt: TGTGCCAGCAGCCCCCGAAGGGTGGGGGCCAACGTCCTGACTTTC

len: 15
d_gene: TRBD1
v_gene: TRBV6-1
abundance: -
j_gene: TRBJ2-7
CDR3aa: CASSEAPGTVYEQYF
CDR3nt: TGTGCCAGCAGTGAAGCGCCCGGGACAGTCTACGAGCAGTACTTC

len: 14
d_gene: TRBD2
v_gene: TRBV5-1
abundance: -
j_gene: TRBJ2-7
CDR3aa: CASSRGDLSYEQYF
CDR3nt: TGCGCCAGCAGCCGGGGGGACCTCTCCTACGAGCAGTACTTC

len: 14
d_gene: TRBD1
v_gene: TRBV7-7
abundance: -
j_gene: TRBJ1-4
CDR3aa: CASSPGQGSEKLFF
CDR3nt: TGTGCCAGCAGTCCAGGACAGGGGAGTGAAAAACTGTTTTTT

len: 14
d_gene: -
v_gene: TRBV6-5
abundance: once
j_gene: TRBJ1-1
CDR3aa: CASSYPGINTEAFF
CDR3nt: TGTGCCAGCAGTTATCCGGGCATAAACACTGAAGCTTTCTTT

len: 14
d_gene: -
v_gene: TRBV7-2
abundance: -
j_gene: TRBJ2-5
CDR3aa: CASSLADYQETQYF
CDR3nt: TGTGCCAGCAGCTTAGCGGACTACCAAGAGACCCAGTACTTC

len: 14
d_gene: TRBD2
v_gene: TRBV5-1
abundance: -
j_gene: TRBJ2-3
CDR3aa: CASTVGGGTDTQYF
CDR3nt: TGCGCCAGCACGGTCGGGGGGGGCACAGATACGCAGTATTTT

len: 15
d_gene: -
v_gene: TRBV5-1
abundance: -
j_gene: TRBJ1-6
CDR3aa: CASSLVVGRSSPLHF
CDR3nt: TGCGCCAGCAGCTTGGTGGTAGGGAGGAGTTCACCCCTCCACTTT

len: 17
d_gene: TRBD1
v_gene: TRBV11-3
abundance: -
j_gene: TRBJ1-2
CDR3aa: CASSTTGASVFNYGYTF
CDR3nt: TGTGCCAGCAGCACGACAGGGGCGTCGGTTTTTAACTATGGCTACACCTTC

len: 13
d_gene: TRBD1
v_gene: TRBV5-1
abundance: -
j_gene: TRBJ1-2
CDR3aa: CASSPGQGNGYTF
CDR3nt: TGCGCCAGCAGCCCGGGACAGGGTAATGGCTACACCTTC

len: 18
d_gene: -
v_gene: TRBV12-3/TRBV12-4
abundance: -
j_gene: TRBJ1-2
CDR3aa: CASSPSRTTEHPNYGYTF
CDR3nt: TGTGCCAGCAGTCCCTCCCGGACGACTGAGCACCCTAACTATGGCTACACCTTC

len: 13
d_gene: -
v_gene: TRBV7-7
abundance: -
j_gene: TRBJ1-1
CDR3aa: CASSPDRYTEAFF
CDR3nt: TGTGCCAGCAGCCCTGACCGGTACACTGAAGCTTTCTTT

len: 12
d_gene: -
v_gene: TRBV20-1
abundance: -
j_gene: TRBJ1-1
CDR3aa: CSASRGTTEAFF
CDR3nt: TGCAGTGCTAGTAGGGGAACCACTGAAGCTTTCTTT

len: 15
d_gene: -
v_gene: TRBV14
abundance: -
j_gene: TRBJ2-3
CDR3aa: CASSQVSRAGDTQYF
CDR3nt: TGTGCCAGCAGCCAAGTTTCCAGGGCTGGAGATACGCAGTATTTT

len: 12
d_gene: -
v_gene: TRBV11-3
abundance: -
j_gene: TRBJ2-1
CDR3aa: CASSRGYNEQFF
CDR3nt: TGTGCCAGCAGCCGGGGTTACAATGAGCAGTTCTTC

len: 14
d_gene: TRBD1
v_gene: TRBV5-3
abundance: -
j_gene: TRBJ1-1
CDR3aa: CARSQGQVNTEAFF
CDR3nt: TGTGCCAGAAGCCAGGGACAGGTGAACACTGAAGCTTTCTTT

len: 11
d_gene: -
v_gene: TRBV11-3
abundance: -
j_gene: TRBJ1-1
CDR3aa: CASSGVKGAFF
CDR3nt: TGTGCCAGCAGTGGGGTCAAAGGAGCTTTCTTT

len: 13
d_gene: -
v_gene: TRBV6-1
abundance: -
j_gene: TRBJ2-7
CDR3aa: CASSEQKSHEQYF
CDR3nt: TGTGCCAGCAGTGAGCAGAAATCCCACGAGCAGTACTTC

len: 12
d_gene: -
v_gene: TRBV30
abundance: once
j_gene: TRBJ2-1
CDR3aa: CAWSRDSWGQFF
CDR3nt: TGTGCCTGGAGTAGGGACTCCTGGGGGCAGTTCTTC

len: 13
d_gene: -
v_gene: TRBV6-1
abundance: -
j_gene: TRBJ2-7
CDR3aa: CASSVTAAYEQYF
CDR3nt: TGTGCCAGCAGTGTGACAGCCGCCTACGAGCAGTACTTC

len: 14
d_gene: -
v_gene: TRBV10-3
abundance: -
j_gene: TRBJ1-4
CDR3aa: CAISESGGNEKLFF
CDR3nt: TGTGCCATCAGTGAGTCGGGCGGTAATGAAAAACTGTTTTTT

len: 15
d_gene: -
v_gene: TRBV12-3/TRBV12-4
abundance: -
j_gene: TRBJ1-1
CDR3aa: CASSLWGAGDTEAFF
CDR3nt: TGTGCCAGCAGTTTGTGGGGGGCCGGGGACACTGAAGCTTTCTTT

len: 14
d_gene: TRBD1
v_gene: TRBV5-4
abundance: -
j_gene: TRBJ2-3
CDR3aa: CASSDRGGTDTQYF
CDR3nt: TGTGCCAGCTCTGACAGGGGAGGCACAGATACGCAGTATTTT